The 16 T cell receptor beta chains below all came from one sample that was sequenced in a study of blood T cell repertoires in COVID-19. Sequencing was performed with immunoSEQ multiplex PCR; in TCRdb, only in-frame clones are kept and a portion is missing. The table has 150,000 to 200,000 clones, over 75% seen once; the top ten hold 9%. The sequenced sample consisted of PBMCs or T cells enriched from blood (not recorded which). These receptors all come from a woman between 18 and 30 years old who had recovered from COVID-19.

The chain links TRBV5-1 to TRBJ2-1; the D gene is possibly TRBD1 (6 bases). Looked up from germline, CDR1 is SGHRS and CDR2 is YFSETQ. V was clipped by 4 bases and J by 6 bases, with 8 bases between them. The CDR3 consists of 12 residues. The CDR3 region has the DNA TGCGCCAGCAGCGCACAGGGCAATGAGCAGTTCTTC. Translation gives CASSAQGNEQFF.

The genes are TRBV3-1 (or the pseudogene TRBV3-2) and TRBJ1-3; D is unresolved. V lost 4 bases, J lost 0 bases, and 16 bases lay in between. The CDR3 has 17 residues. From germline, CDR1 is LGHDT and CDR2 YNNKEL (reference sequence). The CDR3 DNA follows: TGTGCCAGCAGCCTTAACTCCTTTGTAGTCTCTGGAAACACCATATATTTT. It encodes CASSLNSFVVSGNTIYF.

The chain employs TRBV5-5 and TRBJ1-5, with D possibly matching TRBD1 (5 bases). The CDR3 loop spans 15 amino acids. Germline values: CDR1 SGHKS, CDR2 YYEKEE (reference sequence). Deletions cut 2 bases from V and 3 bases from J, with 12 bases between. The CDR3 DNA sequence: TGTGCCAGCAGCTTTGGAGACAGCAACAATCAGCCCCAGCATTTT. It codes for CASSFGDSNNQPQHF.

The V and J genes are TRBV7-8 and TRBJ1-1; D gene unclear. The CDR3 is made up of 14 amino acids. V dropped 5 bases and J dropped 6 bases, with 16 bases sitting between them. CDR1 and CDR2 (germline): SGHVS, FQNEAQ. As DNA, the CDR3 is TGTGCCAGCAGCCCTTATGTCGAGGCCTCTGAAGCTTTCTTT. Amino acid sequence: CASSPYVEASEAFF.

This clone was observed once. This chain uses TRBV3-1 (or the pseudogene TRBV3-2) with TRBJ2-3; TRBD2 matches at 12 bases. Germline V gene lookup returns CDR1 LGHDT and CDR2 YNNKEL (reference sequence). The CDR3 has 16 residues. V gave up 3 bases and J gave up 9 bases; unmatched junction bases: 10. The CDR3 loop reads CASSHATSGSPSTQYF. As DNA, the CDR3 is TGTGCCAGCAGCCACGCGACTAGCGGGAGCCCCTCAACGCAGTATTTT.

This chain uses TRBV27 with TRBJ2-5; D is undetermined. The germline V gene encodes CDR1 MNHEY and CDR2 SMNVEV (reference sequence). V lost 1 base to trimming and J lost 5 bases, with 11 bases between them. The CDR3 runs 14 residues. CDR3 in DNA: TGTGCCAGCAGTTTATACGCAGGCAAGGAGACCCAGTACTTC. Translating gives CASSLYAGKETQYF.

The V gene is TRBV27, the J gene TRBJ1-1; D is unresolved. Germline-derived CDR1 and CDR2 are MNHEY and SMNVEV (reference sequence). The V end lost 2 bases, the J end lost 1 base, and 5 bases lay between the germline ends. The CDR3 consists of 13 residues. CDR3 DNA: TGTGCCAGCAGTTTAAGACAGAACACTGAAGCTTTCTTT. It codes for CASSLRQNTEAFF.

The chain couples TRBV5-1 to TRBJ2-7; TRBD2 matches 8 bases. The junction had 10 bases not matched to a gene; V was cut back by 0 bases and J by 2 bases. The CDR3 covers 17 residues. CDR1 is SGHRS and CDR2 is YFSETQ in the germline V gene. CDR3 protein: CASSLGPRTGGAYEQYF. The CDR3 nucleotides read TGCGCCAGCAGCTTGGGCCCCCGGACGGGAGGGGCCTACGAGCAGTACTTC. The whole variable domain, remainder taken from reference TRBV5-1 and TRBJ2-7, is KAGVTQTPRYLIKTRGQQVTLSCSPISGHRSVSWYQQTPGQGLQFLFEYFSETQRNKGNFPGRFSGRQFSNSRSEMNVSTLELGDSALYLCASSLGPRTGGAYEQYFGPGTRLTVT.

V is TRBV6-5 and J is TRBJ2-7, with 8 bases identical to TRBD1. The germline V gene has CDR1 MNHEY and CDR2 SVGAGI. With 10 bases clipped from V and 0 bases from J, the junction kept 8 bases outside the gene matches. The length of the CDR3 is 14 residues. CDR3 amino acids: CATTGTGLSYEQYF. The CDR3 bases are TGTGCCACAACCGGGACAGGACTCTCCTACGAGCAGTACTTC.

A word on this clone: This same CDR3 is encoded by further DNA sequences in the sample. The chain uses TRBV19 and TRBJ2-3, with no clear D. There are 14 residues in the CDR3. Trimming stripped 1 base from V and 6 bases from J, with 11 bases between. Germline CDR1 LNHDA, CDR2 SQIVND (reference sequence). This CDR3 reads CASSIGGSTDTQYF. The DNA for the CDR3 is TGTGCCAGTAGTATAGGAGGATCCACGGATACGCAGTATTTT.

This rearrangement joins TRBV7-8 to TRBJ2-7; 8 bases fit TRBD2. The CDR3 is 16 residues long. J was trimmed by 0 bases and V by 5 bases; bases with no gene match: 9. In germline, CDR1 is SGHVS, CDR2 FQNEAQ. CDR3 coding DNA: TGTGCCAGCAGCCTTCGACTAGCGCCTATCTCCTACGAGCAGTACTTC. It yields the protein CASSLRLAPISYEQYF.

In DNA, the CDR3 is TGTGCCAGCGACGGGGCCGGAGGGACAGATACGCAGTATTTT. Amino acid sequence: CASDGAGGTDTQYF. This chain connects TRBV28 to TRBJ2-3; weak D call: TRBD2 (6 bases). Trimming took off 8 bases at V and 3 bases at J, with 15 bases between the two ends. The CDR3 has 14 amino acids. CDR1 is MDHEN, CDR2 SYDVKM, per germline.

The chain couples TRBV7-9 to TRBJ2-3; D remains unclear. The CDR3 runs 15 residues. Between the trimmed V and J ends, which lost 5 bases and 2 bases, there was a span of 14 bases. From germline, CDR1 is SEHNR and CDR2 FQNEAQ (reference sequence). The CDR3 loop is CASSPHLAVTDTQYF. DNA for the CDR3: TGTGCCAGCAGCCCACACCTGGCAGTCACAGATACGCAGTATTTT.

Notes on this clone: Distinct nucleotide sequences in the sample also encode this CDR3. The chain uses TRBV7-2 and TRBJ1-5; tentatively, D is TRBD1 (5 bases). Germline V lookup: CDR1 SGHTA, CDR2 FQGNSA. The CDR3 has 13 amino acids. V dropped 3 bases and J dropped 2 bases, with 5 bases sitting between them. The CDR3 reads CASSLTGNQPQHF. DNA of the CDR3: TGTGCCAGCAGCTTGACAGGCAATCAGCCCCAGCATTTT.

The chain uses TRBV27 and TRBJ2-1; TRBD2 matches at 7 bases. With V trimmed by 6 bases and J by 7 bases, 12 bases remained unmatched. The CDR3 is made up of 15 amino acids. Germline loops: CDR1 MNHEY, CDR2 SMNVEV (reference sequence). Written as DNA, the CDR3 is TGTGCCAGCAGCTCCCAGCGGGAAGGTAATAATGAGCAGTTCTTC. Protein product: CASSSQREGNNEQFF.

Remarks on this clone: Distinct nucleotide sequences in the sample also encode this CDR3. This chain uses TRBV29-1 with TRBJ2-7; unclear D gene. CDR3 length equals 11 residues. Deletions cut 4 bases from V and 1 base from J, with 5 bases between. CDR1 and CDR2 from the germline V gene are SQVTM and ANQGSEA. In DNA, the CDR3 is TGCAGCGTTGGCCAGTCCTACGAGCAGTACTTC. Its protein is CSVGQSYEQYF.